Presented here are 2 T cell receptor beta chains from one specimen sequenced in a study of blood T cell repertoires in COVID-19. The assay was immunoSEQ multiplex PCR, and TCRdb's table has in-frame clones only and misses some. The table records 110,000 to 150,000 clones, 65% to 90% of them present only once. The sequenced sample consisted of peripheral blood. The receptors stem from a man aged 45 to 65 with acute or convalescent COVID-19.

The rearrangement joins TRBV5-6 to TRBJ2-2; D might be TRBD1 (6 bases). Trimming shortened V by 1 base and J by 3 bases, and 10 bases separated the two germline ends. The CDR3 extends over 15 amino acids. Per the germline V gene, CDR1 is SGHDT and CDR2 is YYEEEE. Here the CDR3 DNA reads TGTGCCAGCAGCTTGATGACAGGTTACACCGGGGAGCTGTTTTTT. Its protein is CASSLMTGYTGELFF.

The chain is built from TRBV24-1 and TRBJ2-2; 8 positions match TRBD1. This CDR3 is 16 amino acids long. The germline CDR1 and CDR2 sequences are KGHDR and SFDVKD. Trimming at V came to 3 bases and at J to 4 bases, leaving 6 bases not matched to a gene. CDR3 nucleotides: TGTGCCACCAGTGATCCCGGGACAGGCCCCACCGGGGAGCTGTTTTTT. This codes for CATSDPGTGPTGELFF.